These 21 T cell receptor beta chains were sequenced from one sample in a study of cytomegalovirus exposure and HLA in healthy donors. TCRdb's table, derived via immunoSEQ multiplex PCR, lists solely in-frame clones and lacks some. The sample shows approximately 300,000 clones, 86% of them seen only once. The sequenced material came from PBMCs. These receptors were collected from a woman between 18 and 30 years old in good health and CMV-seronegative.

The chain's CDR3 is CASSPQGAGVSYEQYF. The CDR3 bases are TGTGCCAGCTCCCCCCAGGGGGCGGGTGTCTCCTACGAGCAGTACTTC. The chain employs TRBV18 and TRBJ2-7; 8 positions agree with TRBD1. Germline V gene data show CDR1 as KGHSH and CDR2 as LQKENI. V gave up 6 bases and J gave up 0 bases; unmatched junction bases: 10. The CDR3 is 16 amino acids.

This sequence joins TRBV6-5 and TRBJ2-7; 7 positions agree with TRBD1. Trimming cost V 5 bases and J 3 bases; bases outside gene matches: 4. The CDR3 consists of 13 residues. Germline V gene lookup returns CDR1 MNHEY and CDR2 SVGAGI. The DNA for the CDR3 is TGTGCCAGCAGTCACGACAGGGACTACGAGCAGTACTTC. Residues: CASSHDRDYEQYF.

This chain connects TRBV11-1 to TRBJ2-1; possible D gene TRBD1, 6 bases. The V end was cut by 0 bases, the J end by 1 base, with 10 bases between. Germline V gene data show CDR1 as SGHAT and CDR2 as FQDESV (reference sequence). This CDR3 is 16 amino acids long. CDR3 coding DNA: TGTGCCAGCAGCTTAGCGAATCAGGGGTCCTACAATGAGCAGTTCTTC. Protein: CASSLANQGSYNEQFF.

CDR3 DNA: TGTGCCAGCTCACCGGCGGCTAACCAGCAGTTCTTC. Translated: CASSPAANQQFF. The genes are TRBV18 and TRBJ2-1, with unresolved D. The CDR3 contains 12 residues. Looked up from germline, CDR1 is KGHSH and CDR2 is LQKENI. Trimming removed 3 bases from V and 11 bases from J, with 11 bases in between.

The V gene is TRBV5-3, the J gene TRBJ2-7; 8 positions match TRBD1. TRBV5-3 is designated an ORF whose function remains uncertain. Germline trimming cut 4 bases from V and 3 bases from J; bases unmatched to any gene: 21. This CDR3 spans 19 amino acids. CDR3 sequence (DNA): TGTGCCAGAAGCCCAGGCTACCGGATCGACAGGGGAGAAAACTACGAGCAGTACTTC. As protein: CARSPGYRIDRGENYEQYF.

This clone occurred a few times. This sequence joins TRBV29-1 and TRBJ1-2; D gene ambiguous. The V end lost 3 bases, the J end lost 4 bases, and 9 bases lay between the germline ends. The CDR3 has 12 amino acids. CDR1 SQVTM and CDR2 ANQGSEA come from the germline V gene. The CDR3 spells CSVDSRSYGYTF. In DNA, the CDR3 is TGCAGCGTTGATTCCAGGTCCTATGGCTACACCTTC.

The gene calls are TRBV5-1 and TRBJ2-5, with TRBD1 as a possible D gene (5 bases). This CDR3 contains 13 residues. Trimming left V 4 bases short and J 5 bases short, with 12 bases between. Germline loops: CDR1 SGHRS, CDR2 YFSETQ. CDR3 nucleotides: TGCGCCAGCAGCGCAGGACACGGGGAGACCCAGTACTTC. It yields the protein CASSAGHGETQYF.

There are a few counts of this clone. This chain uses TRBV15 with TRBJ2-7; 7 positions match TRBD2. Losses at the gene ends were 0 bases for V and 4 bases for J; bases not matched to a gene: 6. Germline CDR1 is LNHNV and CDR2 is YYDKDF (reference sequence). The CDR3 totals 15 residues. The CDR3 loop reads CATSREAGEGYEQYF. The CDR3 bases are TGTGCCACCAGCAGAGAGGCGGGAGAGGGGTACGAGCAGTACTTC.

This clone was picked up a small number of times. V gene TRBV2 combines with J gene TRBJ1-2, with unresolved D. V shed 1 base and J shed 2 bases, with 11 bases lying between them. Per germline, CDR1 SNHLY and CDR2 FYNNEI. The CDR3 runs 15 residues. The CDR3 DNA reads as TGTGCCAGCAGTGAAGAGAGTGGAGGAAACTATGGCTACACCTTC. This gives the protein CASSEESGGNYGYTF. Full variable domain (outside the CDR3, taken from reference TRBV2 and TRBJ1-2): EPEVTQTPSHQVTQMGQEVILRCVPISNHLYFYWYRQILGQKVEFLVSFYNNEISEKSEIFDDQFSVERPDGSNFTLKIRSTKLEDSAMYFCASSEESGGNYGYTFGSGTRLTVV.

The J gene is TRBJ2-5, the V gene TRBV29-1, with D possibly being TRBD1 (5 bases). The CDR3 runs 12 residues. From germline, CDR1 is SQVTM and CDR2 ANQGSEA. The ends were cut back, 4 bases at V and 4 bases at J, with 10 bases in the middle. CDR3: CSVAGQGETQYF. The CDR3 DNA sequence: TGCAGCGTTGCAGGGCAGGGAGAGACCCAGTACTTC.

The chain uses TRBV9 and TRBJ2-4, with D possibly TRBD2 on 6 matching bases. The V gene lost 3 bases and the J gene lost 7 bases, with 17 bases spanning the gap. Germline lookup yields CDR1 SGDLS and CDR2 YYNGEE. The CDR3 is made up of 15 amino acids. Here the CDR3 reads CASSAAGLRANIQYF. The CDR3 DNA reads as TGTGCCAGCAGCGCGGCGGGGTTGCGCGCGAACATTCAGTACTTC.

This chain links TRBV27 with TRBJ2-7; 9 bases agree with TRBD2. V lost 3 bases, J lost 4 bases, and 13 bases stayed unmatched. CDR1 is MNHEY and CDR2 is SMNVEV in the germline V gene (reference sequence). The CDR3 sequence is 17 residues long. The CDR3 region has the DNA TGTGCCAGCAGTTTCGCGGGAGGGCGTTTGTCGGTTTACGAGCAGTACTTC. It codes for CASSFAGGRLSVYEQYF.

The genes are TRBV6-6 and TRBJ1-3, with a possible D match to TRBD1 (5 bases). Germline V gene lookup returns CDR1 MNHNY and CDR2 SVGAGI (reference sequence). This CDR3 comprises 15 residues. V shed 0 bases and J shed 6 bases, with 12 bases lying between them. The CDR3 DNA reads as TGTGCCAGCAGTTACTCTGGGACTGCCCTAAACACCATATATTTT. Amino acids: CASSYSGTALNTIYF.

The chain has TRBV2 and TRBJ1-4; weak D call: TRBD1 (5 bases). The CDR3 is 15 amino acids. Germline V lookup: CDR1 SNHLY, CDR2 FYNNEI. The V and J ends lost 5 bases and 0 bases respectively, with 10 bases between them. The CDR3 region has the DNA TGTGCCAGCAGTATGACAGAAGCAACTAATGAAAAACTGTTTTTT. This gives the protein CASSMTEATNEKLFF. The variable domain in full, completed from reference TRBV2 and TRBJ1-4, reads EPEVTQTPSHQVTQMGQEVILRCVPISNHLYFYWYRQILGQKVEFLVSFYNNEISEKSEIFDDQFSVERPDGSNFTLKIRSTKLEDSAMYFCASSMTEATNEKLFFGSGTQLSVL.

This clone was detected ten times or more. The gene calls are TRBV6-1 and TRBJ2-7; 10 nucleotides match TRBD2. This CDR3 has 15 amino acids. CDR1 MNHNS and CDR2 SASEGT come from the germline V gene. Unmatched junction bases numbered 11, after V lost 8 bases and J lost 4 bases. CDR3 in amino acids: CASQDQASGGYEQYF. The DNA of the CDR3 is TGTGCCAGCCAAGACCAGGCTAGCGGGGGTTACGAGCAGTACTTC.

The J gene is TRBJ2-2, the V gene TRBV29-1, with TRBD1 identical over 7 bases. The germline CDR1 and CDR2 sequences are SQVTM and ANQGSEA. With 4 bases clipped from V and 3 bases from J, the junction kept 5 bases outside the gene matches. This CDR3 has 14 residues. The CDR3 sequence: CSVGWQGDTGELFF. CDR3 coding DNA: TGCAGCGTTGGGTGGCAGGGGGACACCGGGGAGCTGTTTTTT.

The chain carries TRBV4-1 and TRBJ2-1; 10 nucleotides match TRBD2. The junction had 6 bases not matched to a gene; V was cut back by 4 bases and J by 3 bases. This CDR3 contains 16 residues. CDR1 is MGHRA, CDR2 YSYEKL, per germline. The CDR3 DNA follows: TGCGCCAGCAGCCTGTCCCTAGCGGGAGTCTACAATGAGCAGTTCTTC. Translated, it gives CASSLSLAGVYNEQFF.

A note on this clone: The junction shows a germline mismatch at one end, possibly a read error. V is TRBV20-1 and J is TRBJ2-5; 10 nucleotides agree with TRBD1. CDR1 and CDR2 (germline): DFQATT, SNEGSKA (reference sequence). The CDR3 extends over 8 amino acids. Written as DNA, the CDR3 is TGCAGTGAGACAGGGGGCGACTTC. As protein: CSETGGDF.

The rearrangement uses TRBV9 and TRBJ1-2; D is possibly TRBD1 (5 bases). The CDR3 covers 15 residues. CDR1 and CDR2 (germline): SGDLS, YYNGEE. The ends were cut back, 4 bases at V and 5 bases at J, with 18 bases in the middle. This CDR3 reads CASSLSGDGGYGYTF. The CDR3 nucleotides are TGTGCCAGCAGCCTCTCTGGGGACGGAGGGTATGGCTACACCTTC.

The rearrangement links TRBV27 to TRBJ2-2, with D tentatively TRBD1 (6 bases). The CDR3 sequence is 16 residues long. Trimming stripped 6 bases from V and 4 bases from J, with 18 bases between. The germline V gene encodes CDR1 MNHEY and CDR2 SMNVEV (reference sequence). CDR3 DNA: TGTGCCAGCAGCCATCGGCAGGGGCCGGGCACCGGGGAGCTGTTTTTT. Its protein product is CASSHRQGPGTGELFF.

V is TRBV20-1 and J is TRBJ1-1; D uncertain. Germline CDR1 reads DFQATT; CDR2 reads SNEGSKA (reference sequence). The CDR3 contains 11 residues. Trimming removed 1 base at V and 3 bases at J, with 3 bases between. CDR3 protein: CSARAYTEAFF. The DNA of the CDR3 is TGCAGTGCTAGAGCTTACACTGAAGCTTTCTTT.